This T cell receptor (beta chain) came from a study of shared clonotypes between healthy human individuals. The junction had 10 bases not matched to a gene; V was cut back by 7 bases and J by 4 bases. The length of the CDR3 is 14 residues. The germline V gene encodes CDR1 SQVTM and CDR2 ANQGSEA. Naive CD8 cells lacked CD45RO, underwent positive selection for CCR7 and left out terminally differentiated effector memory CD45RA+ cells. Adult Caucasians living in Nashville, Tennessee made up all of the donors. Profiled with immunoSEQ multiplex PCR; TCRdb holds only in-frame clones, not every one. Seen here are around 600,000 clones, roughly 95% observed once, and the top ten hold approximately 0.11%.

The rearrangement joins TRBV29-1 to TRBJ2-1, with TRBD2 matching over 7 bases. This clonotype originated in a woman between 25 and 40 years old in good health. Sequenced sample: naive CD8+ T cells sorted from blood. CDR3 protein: CSARRASGYNEQFF. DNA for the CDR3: TGCAGCGCCAGAAGGGCTAGCGGATACAATGAGCAGTTCTTC.